The next 5 T cell receptor beta chains were all read from a single sample in a study of CD8+ T cells in alopecia areata (dated 2018 in TCRdb). Receptors were amplified or captured by the immunoSEQ multiplex PCR assay. To provide template for TCR sequencing, every sample had RNA extracted and reverse transcribed into cDNA. This immuneACCESS table, as held by TCRdb, lists in-frame sequences with V and J called but not all clones. Of the missing ones, under half trace to an unresolved V gene in checked studies; the others have no known cause. The sample table contains approximately 89,000 clones; only one count was recorded for roughly 51% of them. The ten largest clonotypes hold roughly 5.6% of the sample. The sequenced sample consisted of NKG2D-high CD8+ T cells sorted from blood. This specimen's cell subset or site label, per the study, means: sorted CD8+ NKG2D-high blood T cells. The receptors derive from a human donor with alopecia areata.

The chain has TRBV7-9 and TRBJ2-1; D is unclear. The CDR3 contains 11 residues. V was trimmed by 8 bases and J by 5 bases, leaving 7 bases between them. Germline loops: CDR1 SEHNR, CDR2 FQNEAQ (reference sequence). CDR3 nucleotide sequence: TGTGCCAGCGGGCTTAACAATGAGCAGTTCTTC. Amino acid sequence: CASGLNNEQFF.

This clone was seen a few times. The J gene is TRBJ2-3, the V gene TRBV28; D is possibly TRBD2 (5 bases). Deletions cut 6 bases from V and 0 bases from J, with 13 bases between. CDR3 length equals 15 residues. The germline V gene has CDR1 MDHEN and CDR2 SYDVKM. CDR3 sequence: CASSLPQRSTDTQYF. Here the CDR3 DNA reads TGTGCCAGCAGCCTCCCCCAGCGGAGCACAGATACGCAGTATTTT.

The chain combines TRBV14 with TRBJ2-7, with D possibly TRBD1 on 7 matching bases. The CDR3 has 14 amino acids. V lost 4 bases and J lost 7, with 17 bases in between. The germline V gene has CDR1 SGHDN and CDR2 FVKESK. Here the CDR3 DNA reads TGTGCCAGCAGCCCCACAGGAGGGGGCCAAGAGCAGTACTTC. This sequence encodes CASSPTGGGQEQYF.

The chain joins TRBV27 to TRBJ2-1; D is perhaps TRBD1 (5 bases). Germline V lookup: CDR1 MNHEY, CDR2 SMNVEV (reference sequence). This CDR3 is 15 amino acids long. Deletions cut 2 bases from V and 1 base from J, with 9 bases between. The CDR3, as DNA: TGTGCCAGCAGTTTACGGCAGGGATCCTACAATGAGCAGTTCTTC. It encodes CASSLRQGSYNEQFF.

This clone was counted between two and nine times. The rearrangement links TRBV29-1 to TRBJ2-7; unclear D gene. The CDR3 loop spans 12 amino acids. Germline V lookup: CDR1 SQVTM, CDR2 ANQGSEA. The V and J ends lost 7 bases and 3 bases respectively, with 13 bases between them. In nucleotides, the CDR3 is TGCAGCGCGGGTGCCAGCCTCTACGAGCAGTACTTC. It is translated as CSAGASLYEQYF.